This T cell receptor (beta chain) was captured in a study of blood T cell repertoires in COVID-19. The overall study: The United States, Italy and Spain were the sources of the acute and convalescent COVID-19 samples.

The germline V gene encodes CDR1 SGHDT and CDR2 YYEEEE. The CDR3 consists of 15 residues. V trimming: 5 bases; J trimming: 2 bases; junction bases outside the gene matches: 5. Only in-frame clones appear in the TCRdb table, and some are missing; sequencing was by immunoSEQ multiplex PCR. The sample consists of about 120,000 clones, roughly 83% of them appearing once. The J gene is TRBJ2-2, the V gene TRBV5-6; 8 positions match TRBD1. The sequence derives from a man aged 30 to 45 with acute or convalescent COVID-19. Sequencing was done on a sample of peripheral blood. This CDR3 reads CASSRTGLNTGELFF. CDR3 DNA: TGTGCCAGCAGTAGGACAGGGCTTAACACCGGGGAGCTGTTTTTT. The full variable domain, rest sourced from reference TRBV5-6 and TRBJ2-2, is DAGVTQSPTHLIKTRGQQVTLRCSPKSGHDTVSWYQQALGQGPQFIFQYYEEEERQRGNFPDRFSGHQFPNYSSELNVNALLLGDSALYLCASSRTGLNTGELFFGEGSRLTVL.